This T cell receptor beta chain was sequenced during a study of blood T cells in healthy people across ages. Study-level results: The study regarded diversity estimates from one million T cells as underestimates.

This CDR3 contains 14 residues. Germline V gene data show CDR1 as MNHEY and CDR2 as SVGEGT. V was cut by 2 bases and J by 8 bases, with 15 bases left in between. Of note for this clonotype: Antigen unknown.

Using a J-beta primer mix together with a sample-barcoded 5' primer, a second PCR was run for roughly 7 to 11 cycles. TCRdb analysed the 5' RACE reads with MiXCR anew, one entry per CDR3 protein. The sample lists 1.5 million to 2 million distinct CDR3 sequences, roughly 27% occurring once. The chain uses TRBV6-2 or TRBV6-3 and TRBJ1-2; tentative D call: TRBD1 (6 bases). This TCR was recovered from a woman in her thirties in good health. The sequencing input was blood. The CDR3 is CASSYGGTRGGYTF. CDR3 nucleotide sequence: TGTGCCAGCAGTTACGGCGGGACACGGGGCGGCTACACCTTC.